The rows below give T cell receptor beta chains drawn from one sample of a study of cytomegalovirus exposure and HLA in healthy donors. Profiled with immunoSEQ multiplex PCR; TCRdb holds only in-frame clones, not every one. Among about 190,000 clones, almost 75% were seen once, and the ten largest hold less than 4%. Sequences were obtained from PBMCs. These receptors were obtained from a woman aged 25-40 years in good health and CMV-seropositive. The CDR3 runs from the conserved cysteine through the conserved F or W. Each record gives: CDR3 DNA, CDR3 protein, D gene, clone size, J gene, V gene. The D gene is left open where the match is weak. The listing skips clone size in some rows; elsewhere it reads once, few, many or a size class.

CDR3nt: TGTGCCAGCAGCCGCCCGGAGTTGTTTGGGGCCAACGTCCTGACTTTC; CDR3aa: CASSRPELFGANVLTF; d_gene: NA; abundance: NA; j_gene: TRBJ2-6; v_gene: TRBV11-2
CDR3nt: TGTGCCAGCAGCCCTCCCGGGACAGGGGACCACGAGCAGTACTTC; CDR3aa: CASSPPGTGDHEQYF; d_gene: TRBD1; abundance: few; j_gene: TRBJ2-7; v_gene: TRBV28
CDR3nt: TGTGCCAGCAGCTTGGGCGGCAGGACAGGGAGCTATGGCTACACCTTC; CDR3aa: CASSLGGRTGSYGYTF; d_gene: TRBD1; abundance: NA; j_gene: TRBJ1-2; v_gene: TRBV5-4
CDR3nt: TGTGCCAGCAGCTACTTGGGACTAGCGGGAGCAGAGACCCAGTACTTC; CDR3aa: CASSYLGLAGAETQYF; d_gene: TRBD2; abundance: NA; j_gene: TRBJ2-5; v_gene: TRBV7-2
CDR3nt: TGTGCCAGCAGCTTCATCCTTGGGCACAACCAAGAGACCCAGTACTTC; CDR3aa: CASSFILGHNQETQYF; d_gene: NA; abundance: NA; j_gene: TRBJ2-5; v_gene: TRBV7-9
CDR3nt: TGTGCCAGCACCAGAAAGGGGGAGCAGTACTTC; CDR3aa: CASTRKGEQYF; d_gene: NA; abundance: NA; j_gene: TRBJ2-7; v_gene: TRBV2
CDR3nt: TGTGCTAGTGGTTCAGGGCTCTCCTACAATGAGCAGTTCTTC; CDR3aa: CASGSGLSYNEQFF; d_gene: NA; abundance: NA; j_gene: TRBJ2-1; v_gene: TRBV12-5
CDR3nt: TGTGCCAGCAGTCAGGGTCTAGCCAAAAACATTCAGTACTTC; CDR3aa: CASSQGLAKNIQYF; d_gene: NA; abundance: once; j_gene: TRBJ2-4; v_gene: TRBV6-6
CDR3nt: TGCGCCAGCAGCCTAGCGGGAAGCTCCTACAATGAGCAGTTCTTC; CDR3aa: CASSLAGSSYNEQFF; d_gene: TRBD2; abundance: NA; j_gene: TRBJ2-1; v_gene: TRBV5-1
CDR3nt: TGTGCCAGCAGCTCGGAGCACAATGAGCAGTTCTTC; CDR3aa: CASSSEHNEQFF; d_gene: NA; abundance: NA; j_gene: TRBJ2-1; v_gene: TRBV7-9
CDR3nt: TGTGCCAGCAGCGTCGGTCGGCAGGATGGCTACACCTTC; CDR3aa: CASSVGRQDGYTF; d_gene: NA; abundance: once; j_gene: TRBJ1-2; v_gene: TRBV6-1
CDR3nt: TGTGCCAGCAGCTATTCCTTTGCGGGAGCAAAAGGCTACGAGCAGTACTTC; CDR3aa: CASSYSFAGAKGYEQYF; d_gene: TRBD2; abundance: NA; j_gene: TRBJ2-7; v_gene: TRBV27
CDR3nt: TGTGCCAGCAGCCCCCCCGGACTAGCGGGAGTGACCTACAATGAGCAGTTCTTC; CDR3aa: CASSPPGLAGVTYNEQFF; d_gene: TRBD2; abundance: once; j_gene: TRBJ2-1; v_gene: TRBV7-2
CDR3nt: TGTGCCAGCAGTCCCTACCAGGGTTCTAACTATGGCTACACCTTC; CDR3aa: CASSPYQGSNYGYTF; d_gene: NA; abundance: NA; j_gene: TRBJ1-2; v_gene: TRBV2
CDR3nt: TGTGCCAGCAGCGATCCAAAGTCGGGGGTTGGAAACACCATATATTTT; CDR3aa: CASSDPKSGVGNTIYF; d_gene: NA; abundance: NA; j_gene: TRBJ1-3; v_gene: TRBV5-4
CDR3nt: TGTGCCAGCAGCTATCCGGTAGCAGATACGCAGTATTTT; CDR3aa: CASSYPVADTQYF; d_gene: NA; abundance: NA; j_gene: TRBJ2-3; v_gene: TRBV28
CDR3nt: TGTGCCAGCAAACGGACTAGCGGGGCCCCGGATACGCAGTATTTT; CDR3aa: CASKRTSGAPDTQYF; d_gene: TRBD2; abundance: NA; j_gene: TRBJ2-3; v_gene: TRBV27
CDR3nt: TGTTCCAGCAGCTTCAGTCAGGGGAATGAAAAACTGTTTTTT; CDR3aa: CSSSFSQGNEKLFF; d_gene: NA; abundance: NA; j_gene: TRBJ1-4; v_gene: TRBV7-9
CDR3nt: TGCGCCAGCAGTGAGACTACAGGGGTATATGGAAACACCATATATTTT; CDR3aa: CASSETTGVYGNTIYF; d_gene: TRBD1; abundance: few; j_gene: TRBJ1-3; v_gene: TRBV10-1
CDR3nt: TGCGCCAGCAGCCCAGACAGGGATCCCTACAATGAGCAGTTCTTC; CDR3aa: CASSPDRDPYNEQFF; d_gene: TRBD1; abundance: NA; j_gene: TRBJ2-1; v_gene: TRBV4-1
CDR3nt: TGTGCCAGCTCAGGGTTAACCAATGAAAAACTGTTTTTT; CDR3aa: CASSGLTNEKLFF; d_gene: NA; abundance: NA; j_gene: TRBJ1-4; v_gene: TRBV27
CDR3nt: TGTGCCAGCAGTGTAGAAGCGGGGGGCTCCTACGAGCAGTACTTC; CDR3aa: CASSVEAGGSYEQYF; d_gene: TRBD2; abundance: NA; j_gene: TRBJ2-7; v_gene: TRBV2
CDR3nt: TGTGCCAGCAGTGAAGCGCTATCCGCTGTCCGAGAGACCCAGTACTTC; CDR3aa: CASSEALSAVRETQYF; d_gene: NA; abundance: NA; j_gene: TRBJ2-5; v_gene: TRBV2
CDR3nt: TGTGCCAGCAGCGTAAGCTCACAGGGGTACGGGGCCAACGTCCTGACTTTC; CDR3aa: CASSVSSQGYGANVLTF; d_gene: TRBD1; abundance: NA; j_gene: TRBJ2-6; v_gene: TRBV5-6